These 17 T cell receptor beta chains share one sample of origin, sequenced in a study of patients and donors after allogeneic stem cell transplantation. One entry per CDR3 protein, called by TCRdb with MiXCR from the RT-PCR reads. The data contain 800,000 to 1,000,000 distinct CDR3 sequences, roughly 18% of them seen just once; the ten biggest clones take up roughly 6%. The sample comprised blood, either unsorted or a sorted T cell fraction (not recorded which). These receptors originate from a human donor who was either an allogeneic HSCT recipient or a stem cell or donor lymphocyte infusion donor (not recorded which). It is not recorded whose cells these are; they may come from a transplant donor.

This clonotype has at least ten counts. The rearrangement uses TRBV12-3 or TRBV12-4 and TRBJ1-5, with D maybe TRBD1 (6 bases). Trimming left V 6 bases short and J 0 bases short, with 12 bases between. The CDR3 is 15 residues long. This CDR3 reads CASSLGGASNQPQHF. The CDR3 nucleotides read TGTGCCAGCAGCCTGGGGGGGGCTAGCAATCAGCCCCAGCATTTT.

This clonotype was picked up a small number of times. This rearrangement joins TRBV5-1 to TRBJ2-2; D remains unclear. Germline V gives CDR1 SGHRS, CDR2 YFSETQ. The V and J ends lost 3 bases and 0 bases respectively, with 9 bases between them. The CDR3 is made up of 15 amino acids. The CDR3 spells CASSSGSANTGELFF. In nucleotides, the CDR3 is TGCGCCAGCAGCTCCGGGTCCGCGAACACCGGGGAGCTGTTTTTT.

This clonotype was seen more than once but under ten times. The chain joins TRBV7-2 to TRBJ2-1; possibly TRBD2 for D (6 bases). The CDR3 has 16 residues. CDR1 is SGHTA, CDR2 FQGNSA, per germline. Trimming took 0 bases from V and 2 from J, leaving 11 bases between them. The CDR3 spells CASSLAGSSAYNEQFF. The CDR3 region has the DNA TGTGCCAGCAGCTTAGCTGGTTCTAGCGCCTACAATGAGCAGTTCTTC.

This clonotype has only a few counts. The J gene is TRBJ2-4, the V gene TRBV18, with TRBD2 as a possible D gene (6 bases). Germline CDR1 and CDR2: KGHSH and LQKENI. This CDR3 region has 18 residues. The ends were cut back, 2 bases at V and 0 bases at J, with 17 bases in the middle. CDR3 nucleotide sequence: TGTGCCAGCTCACCAACGTTGGGCGGGGAAAGAGCCAAAAACATTCAGTACTTC. It codes for CASSPTLGGERAKNIQYF.

Notes on this clonotype: A junction end diverges from the germline sequence, so it may reflect a read error. The chain employs TRBV2 and TRBJ1-5; D possibly corresponds to TRBD1 (5 bases). CDR1 is SNHLY and CDR2 is FYNNEI in the germline V gene. The CDR3 is made up of 15 amino acids. CDR3 DNA sequence: TGTGCCAGCAGTGAGGTCGACAGTAGCAGTCAGCCCCAGCATTTT. This encodes CASSEVDSSSQPQHF.

The chain couples TRBV24-1 to TRBJ2-1; D unresolved. Trimming shortened V by 3 bases and J by 6 bases, and 11 bases separated the two germline ends. CDR3 length: 14 residues. Germline V gene data show CDR1 as KGHDR and CDR2 as SFDVKD. CDR3 in DNA: TGTGCCACCAGTGATCGAGACCCAGCCAATGAGCAGTTCTTC. This translates into CATSDRDPANEQFF.

The V and J genes are TRBV12-3 or TRBV12-4 and TRBJ1-6, with a weak D call TRBD1 (5 bases). V was shortened by 7 bases and J by 5 bases, with 18 bases between the two germline ends. CDR3 length equals 16 residues. CDR3 sequence (DNA): TGTGCCAGCAAAAGGGGAACAGATACAAATAATTCACCCCTCCACTTT. It specifies CASKRGTDTNNSPLHF.

This clonotype appeared a few times. The V gene is TRBV12-3 or TRBV12-4, the J gene TRBJ1-1; D possibly corresponds to TRBD1 (6 bases). V shed 6 bases and J shed 4 bases, with 15 bases lying between them. CDR3 length: 14 amino acids. This chain's CDR3 is CASSPVGGLTEAFF. In DNA form, the CDR3 reads TGTGCCAGCAGCCCGGTGGGGGGGCTCACTGAAGCTTTCTTT.

This clonotype has more than one count but fewer than ten. The chain carries TRBV30 and TRBJ2-1; possible D gene TRBD1, 5 bases. V was cut by 0 bases and J by 5 bases, with 8 bases left in between. CDR1 and CDR2 (germline): GTSNPN, SVGIG (reference sequence). The CDR3 is 13 residues long. Here the CDR3 DNA reads TGTGCCTGGAGTGTACGCAGGGACAATGAGCAGTTCTTC. Its translation is CAWSVRRDNEQFF. Filled out from reference TRBV30 and TRBJ2-1, the complete variable domain reads SQTIHQWPATLVQPVGSPLSLECTVEGTSNPNLYWYRQAAGRGLQLLFYSVGIGQISSEVPQNLSASRPQDRQFILSSKKLLLSDSGFYLCAWSVRRDNEQFFGPGTRLTVL.

In this sample, this clonotype turned up a few times. This chain connects TRBV30 to TRBJ2-7; D is uncertain. V lost 1 base, J lost 1 base, and 5 bases lay in between. Germline V gene data show CDR1 as GTSNPN and CDR2 as SVGIG (reference sequence). CDR3 size: 12 residues. The CDR3 protein is CAWSAKSYEQYF. The CDR3 DNA sequence: TGTGCCTGGAGTGCCAAATCCTACGAGCAGTACTTC. The entire variable domain, with the rest obtained from reference TRBV30 and TRBJ2-7, is as follows: SQTIHQWPATLVQPVGSPLSLECTVEGTSNPNLYWYRQAAGRGLQLLFYSVGIGQISSEVPQNLSASRPQDRQFILSSKKLLLSDSGFYLCAWSAKSYEQYFGPGTRLTVT.

This clonotype was seen only a few times. The J gene is TRBJ2-1, the V gene TRBV7-3; 8 bases align to TRBD2. V was clipped by 4 bases and J by 2 bases; unmatched bases: 10. This CDR3 contains 17 residues. In germline, CDR1 is SGHTA, CDR2 FQGTGA. CDR3 DNA sequence: TGTGCCAGCAGCTCAACAGAAGCGGGAGTCCCCTACAATGAGCAGTTCTTC. Translated: CASSSTEAGVPYNEQFF. Combining the CDR3 with reference TRBV7-3 and TRBJ2-1 gives the whole variable domain GAGVSQTPSNKVTEKGKYVELRCDPISGHTALYWYRQSLGQGPEFLIYFQGTGAADDSGLPNDRFFAVRPEGSVSTLKIQRTERGDSAVYLCASSSTEAGVPYNEQFFGPGTRLTVL.

The chain has TRBV12-3 or TRBV12-4 and TRBJ2-2, with D hard to call. Trimming left V 9 bases short and J 8 bases short, with 16 bases between. The CDR3 is 13 amino acids. The CDR3 DNA follows: TGTGCCAGTTTAATCGGCCTATCGGGGGAGCTGTTTTTT. Translated, it gives CASLIGLSGELFF.

This clonotype was seen a handful of times. The J gene is TRBJ1-2, the V gene TRBV7-2; 7 bases agree with TRBD1. The CDR3 has 16 residues. CDR1 and CDR2 (germline): SGHTA, FQGNSA. V gave up 1 base and J gave up 6 bases; unmatched junction bases: 11. CDR3 DNA: TGTGCCAGCAGCTTAGAAAGGGGCACAGGGGAGAATGGCTACACCTTC. This sequence encodes CASSLERGTGENGYTF.

The chain joins TRBV12-3 or TRBV12-4 to TRBJ2-1, with 9 positions matching TRBD1. The J segment lost 8 bases and the V segment lost 5 bases, leaving 10 bases of the junction unmatched. This CDR3 is 15 amino acids long. CDR3 sequence reads: CASSPRQGGYDEQFF. CDR3 DNA sequence: TGTGCCAGCAGTCCCCGACAGGGGGGTTACGATGAGCAGTTCTTC.

CDR3: CASSSLAAPGDTQYF. DNA of the CDR3: TGTGCCAGCAGCTCCCTAGCGGCTCCCGGGGATACGCAGTATTTT. The genes are TRBV13 and TRBJ2-3; 7 bases match TRBD2. Looked up from germline, CDR1 is PRHDT and CDR2 is FYEKMQ (reference sequence). The CDR3 loop spans 15 amino acids. The V segment lost 4 bases and the J segment 6 bases; nucleotides outside the gene matches: 10.

This clonotype was detected only once. The chain joins TRBV30 to TRBJ2-3; D is undetermined. The CDR3 is 15 amino acids. Germline assignment: CDR1 GTSNPN and CDR2 SVGIG (reference sequence). The V gene lost 0 bases and the J gene lost 0 bases, with 10 bases spanning the gap. CDR3 bases: TGTGCCTGGAGTGTAACCGGATTAAGCACAGATACGCAGTATTTT. This codes for CAWSVTGLSTDTQYF.

V is TRBV10-3 and J is TRBJ2-2; no firm D call. CDR1 and CDR2 from the germline V gene are ENHRY and SYGVKD. The CDR3 extends over 13 amino acids. V dropped 2 bases and J dropped 8 bases, with 9 bases sitting between them. CDR3 loop: CAISEAVEGELFF. CDR3 nucleotides: TGTGCCATCAGTGAGGCAGTGGAGGGGGAGCTGTTTTTT.